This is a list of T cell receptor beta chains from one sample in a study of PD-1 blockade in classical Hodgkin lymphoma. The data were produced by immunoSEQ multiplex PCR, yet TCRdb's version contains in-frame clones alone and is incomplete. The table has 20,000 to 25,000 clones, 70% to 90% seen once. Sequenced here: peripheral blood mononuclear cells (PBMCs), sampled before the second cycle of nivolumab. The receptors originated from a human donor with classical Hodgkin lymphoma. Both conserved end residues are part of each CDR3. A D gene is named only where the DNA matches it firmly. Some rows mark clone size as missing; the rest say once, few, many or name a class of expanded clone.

CDR3: CASSSSRTGVGYQPQHF
DNA: TGTGCCAGCAGCTCTTCTAGGACAGGGGTGGGATATCAGCCCCAGCATTTT
size: -
D: TRBD1
length: 17
J: TRBJ1-5
V: TRBV7-2

CDR3: CASSLDRGLTDTQYF
DNA: TGTGCCAGCAGCCTAGACAGGGGGCTCACAGATACGCAGTATTTT
size: -
D: TRBD1
length: 15
J: TRBJ2-3
V: TRBV5-4

CDR3: CASSLLDKNYGYTF
DNA: TGTGCCAGCAGCTTGCTGGACAAGAACTATGGCTACACCTTC
size: few
D: -
length: 14
J: TRBJ1-2
V: TRBV5-6

CDR3: CASSPRGTYEQYF
DNA: TGTGCCAGCAGCCCCAGGGGTACCTACGAGCAGTACTTC
size: once
D: -
length: 13
J: TRBJ2-7
V: TRBV6-5

CDR3: CASSYNRVILNSPLHF
DNA: TGTGCCAGCAGTTACAACAGGGTCATACTTAATTCACCCCTCCACTTT
size: -
D: -
length: 16
J: TRBJ1-6
V: TRBV6-5

CDR3: CASSTTGVGEKLFF
DNA: TGTGCCAGTAGTACCACAGGGGTGGGTGAAAAACTGTTTTTT
size: few
D: TRBD1
length: 14
J: TRBJ1-4
V: TRBV19

CDR3: CSVGAGRHGEQYF
DNA: TGCAGCGTTGGGGCAGGGCGCCATGGCGAGCAGTACTTC
size: -
D: -
length: 13
J: TRBJ2-7
V: TRBV29-1

CDR3: CASSRDRNYGYTF
DNA: TGTGCCAGTAGTAGGGACAGGAACTATGGCTACACCTTC
size: -
D: TRBD1
length: 13
J: TRBJ1-2
V: TRBV19

CDR3: CASTRSANTEAFF
DNA: TGTGCCAGCACTCGGTCGGCGAACACTGAAGCTTTCTTT
size: -
D: -
length: 13
J: TRBJ1-1
V: TRBV6-6

CDR3: CASSTPGTHNEKLFF
DNA: TGTGCCAGTAGTACCCCCGGGACGCATAATGAAAAACTGTTTTTT
size: -
D: -
length: 15
J: TRBJ1-4
V: TRBV19

CDR3: CASRDLTDTQYF
DNA: TGTGCCAGTCGGGACCTCACAGATACGCAGTATTTT
size: -
D: -
length: 12
J: TRBJ2-3
V: TRBV19

CDR3: CASSDLRGRNQPQHF
DNA: TGTGCCAGCAGTGATCTCAGGGGGCGCAATCAGCCCCAGCATTTT
size: -
D: TRBD1
length: 15
J: TRBJ1-5
V: TRBV25-1

CDR3: CASSQLGAKNTEAFF
DNA: TGTGCCAGCAGCCAGTTGGGGGCGAAGAACACTGAAGCTTTCTTT
size: -
D: -
length: 15
J: TRBJ1-1
V: TRBV14